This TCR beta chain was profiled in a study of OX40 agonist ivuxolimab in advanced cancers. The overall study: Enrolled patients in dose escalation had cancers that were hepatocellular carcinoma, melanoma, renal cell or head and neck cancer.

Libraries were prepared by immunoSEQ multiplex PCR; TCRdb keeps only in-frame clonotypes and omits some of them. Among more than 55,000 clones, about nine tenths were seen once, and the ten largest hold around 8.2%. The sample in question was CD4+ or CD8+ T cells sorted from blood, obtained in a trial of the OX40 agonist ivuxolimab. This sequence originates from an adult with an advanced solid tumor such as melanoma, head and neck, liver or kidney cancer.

CDR3 loop: CASSPGGSGGETDTQYF. The CDR3 DNA reads TGTGCCAGCAGCCCCGGCGGTAGCGGGGGGGAAACAGATACGCAGTATTTT. The chain couples TRBV5-4 to TRBJ2-3; TRBD2 agrees at 11 bases. Germline V gene sequence: CDR1 SGHNT, CDR2 YYREEE (reference sequence). With V trimmed by 4 bases and J by 3 bases, 10 bases remained unmatched. The CDR3 contains 17 residues.